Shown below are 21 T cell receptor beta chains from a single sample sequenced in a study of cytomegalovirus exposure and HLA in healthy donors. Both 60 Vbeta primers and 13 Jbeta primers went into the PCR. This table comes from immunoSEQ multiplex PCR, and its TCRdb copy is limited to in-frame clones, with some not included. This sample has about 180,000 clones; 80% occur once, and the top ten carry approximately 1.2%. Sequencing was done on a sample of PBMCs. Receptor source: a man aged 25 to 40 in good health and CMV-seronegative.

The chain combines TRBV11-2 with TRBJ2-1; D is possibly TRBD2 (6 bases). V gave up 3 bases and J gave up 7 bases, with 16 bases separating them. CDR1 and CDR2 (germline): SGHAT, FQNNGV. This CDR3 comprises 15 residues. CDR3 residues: CASSFRDFSGNEQFF. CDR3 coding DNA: TGTGCCAGCAGCTTCCGGGACTTCTCGGGGAATGAGCAGTTCTTC.

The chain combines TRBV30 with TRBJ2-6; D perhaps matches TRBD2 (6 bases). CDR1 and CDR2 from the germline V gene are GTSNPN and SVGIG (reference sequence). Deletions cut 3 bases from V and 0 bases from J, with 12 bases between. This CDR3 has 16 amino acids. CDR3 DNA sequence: TGTGCCTGGAGGGAGGGACGGTTCTCTGGGGCCAACGTCCTGACTTTC. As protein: CAWREGRFSGANVLTF.

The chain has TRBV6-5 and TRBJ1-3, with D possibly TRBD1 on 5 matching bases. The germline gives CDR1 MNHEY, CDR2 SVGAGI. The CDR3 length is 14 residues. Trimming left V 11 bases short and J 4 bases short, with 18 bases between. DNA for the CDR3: TGTGCCGGCACCCACGGGGGGGTCGGAAACACCATATATTTT. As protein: CAGTHGGVGNTIYF.

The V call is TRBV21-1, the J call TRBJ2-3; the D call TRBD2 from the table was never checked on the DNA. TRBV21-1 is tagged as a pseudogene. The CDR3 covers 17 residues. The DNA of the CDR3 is TGTGCCAGCAGCCCCCAGTTAGCGGGAGTGGGCCCAGATACGCAGTATTTT. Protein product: CASSPQLAGVGPDTQYF.

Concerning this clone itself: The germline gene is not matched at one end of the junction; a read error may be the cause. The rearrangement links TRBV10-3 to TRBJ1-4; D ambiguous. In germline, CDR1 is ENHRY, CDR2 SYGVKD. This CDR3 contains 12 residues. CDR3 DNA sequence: TGCGGTGCGGGTCAGCAAAAAGAAAAACTGTTTTTT. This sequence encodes CGAGQQKEKLFF.

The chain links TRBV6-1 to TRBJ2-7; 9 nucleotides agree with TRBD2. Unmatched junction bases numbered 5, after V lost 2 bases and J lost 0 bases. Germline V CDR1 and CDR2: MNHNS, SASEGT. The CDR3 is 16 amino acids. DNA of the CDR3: TGTGCCAGCAGTGAAATTGCGGGGGGGGCCTCCTACGAGCAGTACTTC. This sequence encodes CASSEIAGGASYEQYF.

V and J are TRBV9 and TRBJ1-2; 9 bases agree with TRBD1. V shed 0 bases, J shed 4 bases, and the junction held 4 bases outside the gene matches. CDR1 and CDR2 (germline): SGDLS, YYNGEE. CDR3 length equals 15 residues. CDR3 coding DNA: TGTGCCAGCAGCGTAGAGGGACAGGGACTCTATGGCTACACCTTC. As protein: CASSVEGQGLYGYTF.

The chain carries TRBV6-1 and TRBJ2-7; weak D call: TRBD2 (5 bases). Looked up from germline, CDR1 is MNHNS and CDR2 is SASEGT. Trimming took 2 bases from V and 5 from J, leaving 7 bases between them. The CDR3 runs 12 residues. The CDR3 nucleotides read TGTGCCAGCAGTGAAATAGCGAACGAGCAGTACTTC. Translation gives CASSEIANEQYF.

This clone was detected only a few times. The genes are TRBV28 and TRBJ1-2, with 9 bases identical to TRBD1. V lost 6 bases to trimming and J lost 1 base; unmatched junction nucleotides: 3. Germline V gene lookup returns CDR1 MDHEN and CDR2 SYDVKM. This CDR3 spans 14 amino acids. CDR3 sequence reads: CASRPTGGNYGYTF. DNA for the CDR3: TGTGCCAGCAGACCGACAGGGGGTAACTATGGCTACACCTTC.

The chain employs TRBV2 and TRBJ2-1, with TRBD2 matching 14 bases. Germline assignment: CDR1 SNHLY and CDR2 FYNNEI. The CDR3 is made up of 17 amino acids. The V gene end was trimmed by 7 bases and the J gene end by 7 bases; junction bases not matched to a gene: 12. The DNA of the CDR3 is TGTGCCAGCACAACGGGACTAGCGGGAGAGTCGGGGAATGAGCAGTTCTTC. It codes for CASTTGLAGESGNEQFF.

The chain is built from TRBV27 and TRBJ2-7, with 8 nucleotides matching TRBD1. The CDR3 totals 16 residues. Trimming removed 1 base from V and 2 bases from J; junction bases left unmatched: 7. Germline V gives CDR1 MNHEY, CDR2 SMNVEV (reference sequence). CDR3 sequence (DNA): TGTGCCAGCAGTTTATGGTCGGAGACAGGGGCCTACGAGCAGTACTTC. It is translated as CASSLWSETGAYEQYF.

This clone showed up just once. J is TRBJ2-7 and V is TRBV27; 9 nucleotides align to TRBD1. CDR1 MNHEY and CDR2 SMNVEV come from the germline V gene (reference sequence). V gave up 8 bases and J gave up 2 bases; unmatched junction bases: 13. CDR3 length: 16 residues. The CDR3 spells CASASRGQGKTYEQYF. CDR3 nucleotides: TGTGCCAGCGCTTCCCGAGGACAGGGGAAAACCTACGAGCAGTACTTC.

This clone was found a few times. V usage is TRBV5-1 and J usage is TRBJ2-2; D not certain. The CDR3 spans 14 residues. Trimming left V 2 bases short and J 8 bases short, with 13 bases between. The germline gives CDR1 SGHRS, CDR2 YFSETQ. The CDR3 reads CASSLASLSGELFF. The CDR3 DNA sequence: TGCGCCAGCAGCTTAGCGTCCCTTTCTGGGGAGCTGTTTTTT.

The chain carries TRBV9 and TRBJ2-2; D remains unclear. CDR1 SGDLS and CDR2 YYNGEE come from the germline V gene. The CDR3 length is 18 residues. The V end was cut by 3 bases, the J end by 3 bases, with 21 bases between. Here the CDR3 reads CASSGPHGGRVDTGELFF. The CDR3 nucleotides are TGTGCCAGCAGCGGACCCCACGGCGGTCGCGTTGACACCGGGGAGCTGTTTTTT.

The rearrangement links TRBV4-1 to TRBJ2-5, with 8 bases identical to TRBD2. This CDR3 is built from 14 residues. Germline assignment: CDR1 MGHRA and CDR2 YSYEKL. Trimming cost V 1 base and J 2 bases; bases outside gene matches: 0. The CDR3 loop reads CASSQGGGQETQYF. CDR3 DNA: TGCGCCAGCAGCCAAGGCGGGGGGCAAGAGACCCAGTACTTC.

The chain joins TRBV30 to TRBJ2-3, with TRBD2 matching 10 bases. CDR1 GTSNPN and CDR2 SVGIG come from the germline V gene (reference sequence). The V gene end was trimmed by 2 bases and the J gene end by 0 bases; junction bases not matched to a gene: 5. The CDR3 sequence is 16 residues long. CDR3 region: CAWSLGLAESTDTQYF. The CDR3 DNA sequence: TGTGCCTGGAGTCTAGGACTAGCGGAAAGCACAGATACGCAGTATTTT.

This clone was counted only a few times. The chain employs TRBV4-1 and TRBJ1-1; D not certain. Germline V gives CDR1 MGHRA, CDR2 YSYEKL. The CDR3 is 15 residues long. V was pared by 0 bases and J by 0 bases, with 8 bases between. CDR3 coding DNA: TGCGCCAGCAGCCAAGATAGCCGAATGAACACTGAAGCTTTCTTT. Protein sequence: CASSQDSRMNTEAFF.

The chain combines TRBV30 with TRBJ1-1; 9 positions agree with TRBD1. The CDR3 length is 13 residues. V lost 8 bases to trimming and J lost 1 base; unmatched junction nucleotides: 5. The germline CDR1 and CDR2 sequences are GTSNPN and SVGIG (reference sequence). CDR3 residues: CAADRGSNTEAFF. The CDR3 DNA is TGTGCCGCGGACAGGGGATCGAACACTGAAGCTTTCTTT.

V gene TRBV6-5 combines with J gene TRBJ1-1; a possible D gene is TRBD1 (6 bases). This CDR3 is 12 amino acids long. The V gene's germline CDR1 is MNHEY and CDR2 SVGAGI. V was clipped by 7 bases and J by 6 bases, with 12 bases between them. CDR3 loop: CASTGGTSEAFF. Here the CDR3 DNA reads TGTGCCAGCACCGGGGGGACATCTGAAGCTTTCTTT.

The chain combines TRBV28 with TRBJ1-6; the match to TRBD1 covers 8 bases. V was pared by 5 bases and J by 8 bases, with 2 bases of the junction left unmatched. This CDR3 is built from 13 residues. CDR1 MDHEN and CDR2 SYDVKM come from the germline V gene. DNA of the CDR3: TGTGCCAGCAGTGACAGGGGATATTCACCCCTCCACTTT. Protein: CASSDRGYSPLHF.

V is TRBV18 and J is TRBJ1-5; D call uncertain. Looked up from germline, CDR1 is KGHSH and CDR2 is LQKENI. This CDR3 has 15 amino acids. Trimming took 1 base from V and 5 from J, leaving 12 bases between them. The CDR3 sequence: CASSPQGGRDQPQHF. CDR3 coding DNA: TGTGCCAGCTCACCACAAGGAGGGCGGGATCAGCCCCAGCATTTT.